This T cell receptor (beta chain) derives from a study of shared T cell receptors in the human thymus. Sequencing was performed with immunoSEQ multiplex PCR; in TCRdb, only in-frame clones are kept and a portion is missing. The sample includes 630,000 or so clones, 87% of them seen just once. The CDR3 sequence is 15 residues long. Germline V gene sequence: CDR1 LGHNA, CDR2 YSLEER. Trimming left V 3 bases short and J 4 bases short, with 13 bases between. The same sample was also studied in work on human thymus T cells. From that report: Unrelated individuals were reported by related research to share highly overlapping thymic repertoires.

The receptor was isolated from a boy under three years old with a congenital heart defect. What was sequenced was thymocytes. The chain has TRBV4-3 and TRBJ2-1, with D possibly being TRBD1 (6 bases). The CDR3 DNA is TGCGCCAGCAGCCATAGCCCGGGACATTACAATGAGCAGTTCTTC. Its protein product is CASSHSPGHYNEQFF.